The 20 T cell receptor beta chains in this list originate from one sample, sequenced in a study of blood T cell repertoires in COVID-19. Sequencing was performed with immunoSEQ multiplex PCR; in TCRdb, only in-frame clones are kept and a portion is missing. The sample lists 280,000 or so clones, about nine tenths occurring once. Sequencing was done on a sample of peripheral blood. The receptors derive from a woman between 25 and 40 years old who had recovered from COVID-19.

The J gene is TRBJ2-5, the V gene TRBV28; D gene ambiguous. Germline lookup yields CDR1 MDHEN and CDR2 SYDVKM. V lost 3 bases and J 5 bases, leaving 16 bases between the germline ends. The CDR3 covers 15 residues. CDR3 bases: TGTGCCAGCAGTTTTAGCTCCCGTGGTGAGGAGACCCAGTACTTC. It specifies CASSFSSRGEETQYF.

In this sample, this clone turned up a few times. The rearrangement links TRBV10-3 to TRBJ1-1; D uncertain. Germline V gives CDR1 ENHRY, CDR2 SYGVKD. The CDR3 is 14 residues long. The V and J ends lost 3 bases and 1 base respectively, with 9 bases between them. Here the CDR3 DNA reads TGTGCCATCAGTGATATTGGCAGGAACACTGAAGCTTTCTTT. It yields the protein CAISDIGRNTEAFF.

For the CDR3, the DNA is TGCGCCAGCAGCTTGTTTGAGGGTTTTCGATCCAGCCCCATCGAAGAGACCCAGTACTTC. Protein product: CASSLFEGFRSSPIEETQYF. This chain connects TRBV5-1 to TRBJ2-5; tentative D call: TRBD2 (5 bases). This CDR3 has 20 residues. The germline V and J ends were trimmed by 1 base and 3 bases, with 28 bases remaining between them. Germline loops: CDR1 SGHRS, CDR2 YFSETQ.

Regarding this clone: Other DNA sequences from this sample encode an identical CDR3 as well. The rearrangement joins TRBV5-1 to TRBJ2-3; D unclear. Germline V gene lookup returns CDR1 SGHRS and CDR2 YFSETQ. V was clipped by 4 bases and J by 0 bases, with 3 bases between them. The CDR3 spans 12 residues. The CDR3: CASSPSTDTQYF. The CDR3 DNA reads TGCGCCAGCAGCCCTAGCACAGATACGCAGTATTTT.

J is TRBJ2-6 and V is TRBV4-3; 7 nucleotides match TRBD2. The CDR3 runs 16 residues. Germline V gene lookup returns CDR1 LGHNA and CDR2 YSLEER. After removal of 1 base from V and 1 base from J, the junction contained 1 base not matched to a gene. This CDR3 reads CASSQGTRSGANVLTF. The CDR3 DNA sequence: TGCGCCAGCAGCCAAGGGACTAGATCTGGGGCCAACGTCCTGACTTTC.

The chain combines TRBV6-4 with TRBJ1-2; 7 bases agree with TRBD1. J lost 4 bases, V lost 3 bases, and 5 bases had no gene match. Looked up from germline, CDR1 is MRHNA and CDR2 is SNTAGT. The CDR3 is 14 residues long. The chain's CDR3 is CASSENRGGYGYTF. DNA for the CDR3: TGTGCCAGCAGTGAAAACAGGGGAGGCTATGGCTACACCTTC.

The V call is TRBV29-1, the J call TRBJ2-3; possible D gene TRBD2, 6 bases. CDR1 SQVTM and CDR2 ANQGSEA come from the germline V gene. This CDR3 spans 15 amino acids. V lost 1 base, J lost 5 bases, and 16 bases lay in between. The CDR3 protein is CSVEGLGGTKDTQYF. In DNA, the CDR3 is TGCAGCGTTGAAGGCTTGGGGGGAACTAAAGATACGCAGTATTTT.

This chain joins TRBV28 and TRBJ2-7; maybe TRBD1 (5 bases). Deletions cut 4 bases from V and 0 bases from J, with 7 bases between. Germline-derived CDR1 and CDR2 are MDHEN and SYDVKM. The CDR3 runs to 13 residues. The CDR3 loop is CASSWTLSYEQYF. In nucleotides, the CDR3 is TGTGCCAGCAGTTGGACACTCTCCTACGAGCAGTACTTC.

The chain recombines TRBV2 with TRBJ2-3; maybe TRBD1 (5 bases). The CDR3 is 14 residues long. CDR1 and CDR2 (germline): SNHLY, FYNNEI. Between the trimmed V and J ends, which lost 0 bases and 4 bases, there was a span of 8 bases. CDR3 sequence: CASSEALGADTQYF. CDR3 bases: TGTGCCAGCAGTGAAGCTTTAGGGGCAGATACGCAGTATTTT.

This chain links TRBV25-1 with TRBJ2-3; a possible D gene is TRBD2 (6 bases). The CDR3 totals 14 residues. Trimming left V 6 bases short and J 8 bases short, with 18 bases between. Germline CDR1 and CDR2: MGHDK and SYGVNS. CDR3 amino acids: CASRRTGGEGTQYF. The CDR3 coding sequence is TGTGCCAGCAGGAGAACCGGGGGAGAGGGTACGCAGTATTTT.

This sequence joins TRBV11-2 and TRBJ1-4; D unclear. This CDR3 has 17 amino acids. Germline V gene data show CDR1 as SGHAT and CDR2 as FQNNGV. The V end was cut by 4 bases, the J end by 0 bases, with 15 bases between. CDR3 nucleotide sequence: TGTGCCAGCAGCTATAGTCAGGCCCGACCAACTAATGAAAAACTGTTTTTT. Amino acids: CASSYSQARPTNEKLFF. Supplemented by reference TRBV11-2 and TRBJ1-4, the full variable domain reads EAGVAQSPRYKIIEKRQSVAFWCNPISGHATLYWYQQILGQGPKLLIQFQNNGVVDDSQLPKDRFSAERLKGVDSTLKIQPAKLEDSAVYLCASSYSQARPTNEKLFFGSGTQLSVL.

This clone was detected a few times. The chain has TRBV6-5 and TRBJ1-2, with 7 bases aligning to TRBD1. Per germline, CDR1 MNHEY and CDR2 SVGAGI. The CDR3 has 14 amino acids. The V and J ends lost 7 bases and 7 bases, in that order; junction bases with no gene match: 12. The CDR3 is CASTSGTATRGYTF. The CDR3 DNA sequence: TGTGCCAGCACTTCTGGGACAGCCACTCGTGGCTACACCTTC.

The gene calls are TRBV7-8 and TRBJ2-1, with 11 bases matching TRBD2. Trimming removed 1 base from V and 4 bases from J; junction bases left unmatched: 0. Germline V CDR1 and CDR2: SGHVS, FQNEAQ. The CDR3 has 15 residues. The CDR3: CASSLVAGGYNEQFF. DNA of the CDR3: TGTGCCAGCAGCTTAGTAGCGGGGGGGTACAATGAGCAGTTCTTC. Together with reference TRBV7-8 and TRBJ2-1, the CDR3 gives the full variable domain: GAGVSQSPRYKVAKRGQDVALRCDPISGHVSLFWYQQALGQGPEFLTYFQNEAQLDKSGLPSDRFFAERPEGSVSTLKIQRTQQEDSAVYLCASSLVAGGYNEQFFGPGTRLTVL.

The chain combines TRBV3-1 (or the pseudogene TRBV3-2) with TRBJ1-1; D may be TRBD1 (5 bases). The germline V and J ends were trimmed by 8 bases and 5 bases, with 18 bases remaining between them. Germline V gene data show CDR1 as LGHDT and CDR2 as YNNKEL (reference sequence). CDR3 size: 14 residues. For the CDR3, the DNA is TGTGCCAGCGGAACCTCGGGGGGGTATACTGAAGCTTTCTTT. Amino acid sequence: CASGTSGGYTEAFF.

This sequence joins TRBV5-4 and TRBJ1-1, with D tentatively TRBD1 (5 bases). The CDR3 totals 16 residues. Germline CDR1 reads SGHNT; CDR2 reads YYREEE (reference sequence). Trimming removed 1 base from V and 0 bases from J, with 13 bases in between. The DNA for the CDR3 is TGTGCCAGCAGCTTGAGGGGTTGGACGTTGAACACTGAAGCTTTCTTT. This sequence encodes CASSLRGWTLNTEAFF.

The chain has TRBV5-4 and TRBJ1-3; the D gene is possibly TRBD1 (5 bases). The ends were cut back, 5 bases at V and 2 bases at J, with 14 bases in the middle. The CDR3 totals 15 residues. The V gene's germline CDR1 is SGHNT and CDR2 YYREEE (reference sequence). CDR3 loop: CASSSPGGAGNTIYF. Written as DNA, the CDR3 is TGTGCCAGCAGTTCCCCCGGGGGGGCTGGAAACACCATATATTTT.

The chain uses TRBV7-6 and TRBJ2-7, with a weak D call TRBD2 (6 bases). V was trimmed by 1 base and J by 2 bases, leaving 12 bases between them. CDR1 is SGHVS and CDR2 is FNYEAQ in the germline V gene. The CDR3 has 15 amino acids. The CDR3 here is CASSLGAGHPYEQYF. In nucleotides, the CDR3 is TGTGCCAGCAGCTTAGGGGCGGGGCACCCCTACGAGCAGTACTTC.

The chain joins TRBV4-2 to TRBJ2-1; 8 bases are shared with TRBD1. The CDR3 has 17 residues. J gave up 5 bases and V 0 bases, and 9 bases lay outside the gene matches. Germline values: CDR1 LGHNA, CDR2 YNFKEQ. CDR3 protein: CASSQDPVTGDDNEQFF. The CDR3 DNA follows: TGTGCCAGCAGCCAAGATCCAGTGACAGGGGACGACAATGAGCAGTTCTTC.

The J gene is TRBJ2-1, the V gene TRBV6-5, with D possibly TRBD2 on 6 matching bases. V was shortened by 5 bases and J by 4 bases, with 12 bases between the two germline ends. The germline V gene has CDR1 MNHEY and CDR2 SVGAGI. This CDR3 contains 14 residues. The CDR3, as DNA: TGTGCCAGCAGTCTCCCCGGGACTTACAATGAGCAGTTCTTC. Translated: CASSLPGTYNEQFF.

This clone was seen just once. The chain is built from TRBV11-1 and TRBJ1-6; possible D gene TRBD1, 5 bases. Germline V CDR1 and CDR2: SGHAT, FQDESV (reference sequence). The CDR3 loop spans 16 amino acids. V was clipped by 1 base and J by 5 bases, with 12 bases between them. The CDR3 DNA reads as TGTGCCAGCAGCTTAGTCGGGGGATTCGATAATTCACCCCTCCACTTT. It is translated as CASSLVGGFDNSPLHF.